This TCR beta chain was recorded in a study of cytomegalovirus exposure and HLA in healthy donors (dated by TCRdb to 2016 to 2017). Concerning the study at large: According to a later analysis, one platform produced both the roughly 110 validation repertoires and the approximately 670 repertoires of the first cohort. A separate validation cohort of 100 to 150 different subjects was used in addition to the approximately 700-subject first cohort. To predict cytomegalovirus infection status, the study brought together high-throughput TCR immunosequencing, statistical association of individual TCRs with disease status, and machine learning. The study was designed to test whether signatures of past pathogen exposure could be identified by cataloging public T cell receptors. Points the paper makes about the study in general: Most TCR sequences were observed very rarely across donors, whereas some public TCRs were present in many individuals. A few of the identified cytomegalovirus-associated TCR beta chains were confirmed in vitro to be specific for cytomegalovirus antigens. The study gave a list of some 150 TCR beta chains associated with cytomegalovirus. The authors suggested that the approach could potentially be extended to other disease states and immunological phenotypes. The validation cohort had no HLA typing available for a later analysis, so co-occurrence within that cohort was assessed over all 120 or so repertoires. A later analysis found that TCRs clustered in the first cohort also tended to co-occur in the roughly 120 validation repertoires, with more than 90% of cluster scores above 0. Cytomegalovirus status was reported to be diagnosed by the classifier with high specificity and sensitivity in both the original and validation cohorts.

Separate from the approximately 690-subject first cohort, the validation cohort of more than 90 subjects was the group to which the donors belonged. From the germline V gene, CDR1 is SGHTA and CDR2 is FQGNSA. The CDR3 goes from the cysteine to the phenylalanine over 14 residues. The only DNA kept is the CDR3, 42 bases in frame from the first base. V is trimmed back by 5 bases and J by 8 bases, and the junction contains 9 bases that no gene match accounts for. The method was the immunoSEQ multiplex PCR assay. Per the source publication's procedure: To diagnose cytomegalovirus status from the catalog of TCR beta chain sequences, a statistical classification framework was built. This is the immuneACCESS table as TCRdb keeps it, with only in-frame sequences that have V and J called. A part of the clones is gone; compared with another copy, unresolved V genes explain less than half, and the rest is unexplained. The DNA was the basis for D and trimming; V, J and clone size are from that table. Recorded for this sample are 150,000 or so clones; roughly 86% of them occurred a single time. Of the sample, approximately 2% falls within the top ten clones.

A note on this clone: There is no known antigen for this receptor. Qualities for individual bases were not recorded, and no much larger clone is one base off.

The receptor chain draws on TRBV7-2 and TRBJ2-1; TRBD1 agrees with 7 junctional bases. The receptor was isolated from a human donor in good health. Specimen: PBMCs. The CDR3 here reads CASSLKGQSDEQFF. The DNA is as follows: TGTGCCAGCAGCCTAAAGGGACAGTCCGATGAGCAGTTCTTC.